What follows are 23 T cell receptor beta chains derived from one specimen sequenced in a study of blood T cell repertoires in COVID-19 (dated by TCRdb to 2020 to 2021). The library was prepared using the immunoSEQ multiplex PCR assay. Imported from immuneACCESS, the table was reduced by TCRdb to in-frame sequences with V and J called. These copies leave out some clones; in studies compared against another copy, an unresolved V gene accounts for under half, and the cause of the remainder is not known. The sample includes around 140,000 clones, with roughly 80% observed a single time. 1.4% of the sample is in the top ten clones. Material: peripheral blood. All receptors come from a man aged 55 to 69 with acute or convalescent COVID-19.

CDR3 amino acids: CASSWDSSSEAFF. The CDR3 bases are TGCGCCAGCAGCTGGGACAGTAGTTCTGAAGCTTTCTTT. V is TRBV5-1 and J is TRBJ1-1; 7 bases agree with TRBD1. The germline gives CDR1 SGHRS, CDR2 YFSETQ. Trimming removed 3 bases from V and 6 bases from J; junction bases left unmatched: 5. The CDR3 spans 13 residues.

This rearrangement joins TRBV15 to TRBJ2-7; 7 nucleotides match TRBD1. The CDR3 consists of 15 residues. Trimming at V came to 0 bases and at J to 2 bases, leaving 4 bases not matched to a gene. Germline V lookup: CDR1 LNHNV, CDR2 YYDKDF (reference sequence). CDR3 sequence: CATSRDLGTAYEQYF. The CDR3 region has the DNA TGTGCCACCAGCAGAGATCTAGGGACAGCCTACGAGCAGTACTTC.

This chain links TRBV19 with TRBJ2-1; maybe TRBD1 (6 bases). Germline assignment: CDR1 LNHDA and CDR2 SQIVND (reference sequence). The V end lost 0 bases, the J end lost 6 bases, and 18 bases lay between the germline ends. The length of the CDR3 is 17 residues. The CDR3 DNA follows: TGTGCCAGTAGTATAGATCTTCTTCAGGGGTTTTTCAATGAGCAGTTCTTC. Translated, it gives CASSIDLLQGFFNEQFF. The whole variable domain, filled in from reference TRBV19 and TRBJ2-1, reads DGGITQSPKYLFRKEGQNVTLSCEQNLNHDAMYWYRQDPGQGLRLIYYSQIVNDFQKGDIAEGYSVSREKKESFPLTVTSAQKNPTAFYLCASSIDLLQGFFNEQFFGPGTRLTVL.

The chain has TRBV3-1 (or the pseudogene TRBV3-2) and TRBJ1-6; D might be TRBD1 (5 bases). Per the germline V gene, CDR1 is LGHDT and CDR2 is YNNKEL (reference sequence). The CDR3 spans 14 residues. The V end lost 0 bases, the J end lost 11 bases, and 11 bases lay between the germline ends. The DNA for the CDR3 is TGTGCCAGCAGCCAAGAAGGGGATTTGGCACCCCTCCACTTT. Translated, it gives CASSQEGDLAPLHF.

The chain combines TRBV5-1 with TRBJ1-2, with a weak D call TRBD1 (5 bases). The CDR3 has 13 amino acids. Trimming cost V 0 bases and J 3 bases, with 6 bases left between them. Germline values: CDR1 SGHRS, CDR2 YFSETQ. The CDR3 coding sequence is TGCGCCAGCAGCTTGGCACAGGACTATGGCTACACCTTC. Its translation is CASSLAQDYGYTF.

This chain uses TRBV19 with TRBJ1-1, with D possibly being TRBD1 (6 bases). This CDR3 spans 15 amino acids. V lost 8 bases and J lost 1, with 17 bases in between. Germline CDR1 reads LNHDA; CDR2 reads SQIVND (reference sequence). The CDR3 coding sequence is TGTGCCAGTGTCGACAGGCCTACGGCGAACACTGAAGCTTTCTTT. The encoded protein is CASVDRPTANTEAFF.

As DNA, the CDR3 is TGTGCCAGCAGCTTAGCGGGGGCAGGTAGGAGCTCCTACGAGCAGTACTTC. This codes for CASSLAGAGRSSYEQYF. The chain has TRBV7-2 and TRBJ2-7; tentatively, D is TRBD1 (6 bases). The CDR3 extends over 17 amino acids. Germline assignment: CDR1 SGHTA and CDR2 FQGNSA. The V and J ends lost 0 bases and 0 bases respectively, with 15 bases between them. The variable domain in full, completed from reference TRBV7-2 and TRBJ2-7, reads GAGVSQSPSNKVTEKGKDVELRCDPISGHTALYWYRQSLGQGLEFLIYFQGNSAPDKSGLPSDRFSAERTGGSVSTLTIQRTQQEDSAVYLCASSLAGAGRSSYEQYFGPGTRLTVT.

CDR3 in DNA: TGTGCCAGCAGCCCCCTGGCGGGAGGGCCTCTCAATGAGCAGTTCTTC. Amino acid sequence: CASSPLAGGPLNEQFF. The rearrangement uses TRBV11-2 and TRBJ2-1; 9 positions match TRBD2. The CDR3 sequence is 16 residues long. With 5 bases clipped from V and 6 bases from J, the junction kept 11 bases outside the gene matches. Germline assignment: CDR1 SGHAT and CDR2 FQNNGV.

The V call is TRBV4-2, the J call TRBJ1-4, with 7 bases matching TRBD1. With V trimmed by 0 bases and J by 4 bases, 5 bases remained unmatched. The V gene's germline CDR1 is LGHNA and CDR2 YNFKEQ. This CDR3 is built from 16 residues. DNA for the CDR3: TGTGCCAGCAGCCAAGATAGTTCAGGGGGTAATGAAAAACTGTTTTTT. It yields the protein CASSQDSSGGNEKLFF.

This clone occurred a few times. The rearrangement links TRBV19 to TRBJ2-2, with 7 bases lining up with TRBD2. CDR1 is LNHDA and CDR2 is SQIVND in the germline V gene (reference sequence). J lost 2 bases, V lost 5 bases, and 2 bases had no gene match. This CDR3 has 14 residues. The CDR3 DNA follows: TGTGCCAGTAGTTCGGGAGGCAACACCGGGGAGCTGTTTTTT. As protein: CASSSGGNTGELFF. Using reference TRBV19 and TRBJ2-2 for the parts outside the CDR3, the full variable domain is DGGITQSPKYLFRKEGQNVTLSCEQNLNHDAMYWYRQDPGQGLRLIYYSQIVNDFQKGDIAEGYSVSREKKESFPLTVTSAQKNPTAFYLCASSSGGNTGELFFGEGSRLTVL.

This CDR3 is CASSTRGTSGEYEQYF. The CDR3, as DNA: TGCGCCAGCAGCACCCGTGGGACTAGCGGGGAATACGAGCAGTACTTC. J is TRBJ2-7 and V is TRBV5-1; 13 bases fit TRBD2. Germline CDR1 reads SGHRS; CDR2 reads YFSETQ. After removal of 4 bases from V and 4 bases from J, the junction contained 8 bases not matched to a gene. This CDR3 is 16 amino acids long.

The chain combines TRBV3-1 (or the pseudogene TRBV3-2) with TRBJ1-1; TRBD1 is a possible D gene (5 bases). The germline gives CDR1 LGHDT, CDR2 YNNKEL (reference sequence). The ends were cut back, 3 bases at V and 4 bases at J, with 18 bases in the middle. The CDR3 has 16 amino acids. The CDR3 is CASSHRPSFGGTEAFF. CDR3 DNA: TGTGCCAGCAGCCACCGCCCCTCGTTCGGGGGCACTGAAGCTTTCTTT.

This clone was seen a single time. The chain carries TRBV27 and TRBJ1-5, with unresolved D. The CDR3 is 16 amino acids. Germline V gives CDR1 MNHEY, CDR2 SMNVEV (reference sequence). Trimming stripped 2 bases from V and 4 bases from J, with 15 bases between. The CDR3 sequence: CASSLRREGRNQPQHF. Here the CDR3 DNA reads TGTGCCAGCAGTTTAAGGAGGGAAGGCCGAAATCAGCCCCAGCATTTT.

The chain has TRBV5-1 and TRBJ2-1; possibly TRBD2 for D (6 bases). The V and J ends lost 5 bases and 2 bases respectively, with 17 bases between them. Germline V gene lookup returns CDR1 SGHRS and CDR2 YFSETQ. This CDR3 spans 16 amino acids. CDR3 sequence: CASSYPMTRTYNEQFF. The CDR3 DNA sequence: TGCGCCAGCAGTTACCCTATGACTAGGACCTACAATGAGCAGTTCTTC. The full variable domain, rest sourced from reference TRBV5-1 and TRBJ2-1, is KAGVTQTPRYLIKTRGQQVTLSCSPISGHRSVSWYQQTPGQGLQFLFEYFSETQRNKGNFPGRFSGRQFSNSRSEMNVSTLELGDSALYLCASSYPMTRTYNEQFFGPGTRLTVL.

The chain carries TRBV20-1 and TRBJ2-6; D unclear. The CDR3 sequence is 14 residues long. Germline values: CDR1 DFQATT, CDR2 SNEGSKA (reference sequence). V gave up 3 bases and J gave up 4 bases, with 10 bases separating them. CDR3 in amino acids: CSASGLPGANVLTF. The CDR3 nucleotides are TGCAGTGCTAGTGGTCTCCCCGGGGCCAACGTCCTGACTTTC.

The chain is built from TRBV5-1 and TRBJ1-1; a possible D gene is TRBD1 (5 bases). With 4 bases removed from V and 5 bases from J, the gap between germline ends came to 21 bases. The CDR3 runs to 16 residues. Germline values: CDR1 SGHRS, CDR2 YFSETQ. CDR3 protein: CASSVGGVPGRTEAFF. Written as DNA, the CDR3 is TGCGCCAGCAGCGTTGGAGGGGTCCCAGGGAGGACTGAAGCTTTCTTT. The full variable domain, completed using reference TRBV5-1 and TRBJ1-1, is KAGVTQTPRYLIKTRGQQVTLSCSPISGHRSVSWYQQTPGQGLQFLFEYFSETQRNKGNFPGRFSGRQFSNSRSEMNVSTLELGDSALYLCASSVGGVPGRTEAFFGQGTRLTVV.

The J gene is TRBJ1-4, the V gene TRBV5-6; tentatively, D is TRBD1 (5 bases). Germline CDR1 reads SGHDT; CDR2 reads YYEEEE. V was trimmed by 0 bases and J by 6 bases, leaving 12 bases between them. The CDR3 has 15 amino acids. DNA for the CDR3: TGTGCCAGCAGCTTGGGACAGAGTAGATATGAAAAACTGTTTTTT. Protein sequence: CASSLGQSRYEKLFF.

This clone was seen a handful of times. This chain uses TRBV30 with TRBJ2-7; D gene unclear. The germline V and J ends were trimmed by 0 bases and 3 bases, with 9 bases remaining between them. CDR3 length: 13 residues. Germline V gives CDR1 GTSNPN, CDR2 SVGIG (reference sequence). The CDR3 nucleotides read TGTGCCTGGAGTGTCCCCCCCCGCTACGAGCAGTACTTC. Protein sequence: CAWSVPPRYEQYF.

J is TRBJ2-6 and V is TRBV7-2; tentative D call: TRBD1 (5 bases). This CDR3 has 15 residues. Germline CDR1 is SGHTA and CDR2 is FQGNSA. Trimming pared 5 bases from V and 4 bases from J, leaving 12 bases between. CDR3 sequence reads: CASSVPGSGANVLTF. DNA of the CDR3: TGTGCCAGCAGCGTGCCAGGGTCGGGGGCCAACGTCCTGACTTTC. Based on the CDR3 plus reference TRBV7-2 and TRBJ2-6, the full variable domain is GAGVSQSPSNKVTEKGKDVELRCDPISGHTALYWYRQSLGQGLEFLIYFQGNSAPDKSGLPSDRFSAERTGGSVSTLTIQRTQQEDSAVYLCASSVPGSGANVLTFGAGSRLTVL.

The V and J genes are TRBV9 and TRBJ2-5, with 8 bases identical to TRBD2. Per the germline V gene, CDR1 is SGDLS and CDR2 is YYNGEE. There are 14 residues in the CDR3. V lost 5 bases, J lost 1 base, and 4 bases stayed unmatched. This CDR3 is CASSLSGSQETQYF. CDR3 nucleotide sequence: TGTGCCAGCAGTTTGAGCGGGAGCCAAGAGACCCAGTACTTC.

The chain employs TRBV6-1 and TRBJ1-5; the match to TRBD1 covers 7 bases. The CDR3 runs 16 residues. V lost 2 bases, J lost 0 bases, and 4 bases stayed unmatched. Germline-derived CDR1 and CDR2 are MNHNS and SASEGT. This chain's CDR3 is CASSERGQYSNQPQHF. CDR3 nucleotides: TGTGCCAGCAGTGAAAGGGGACAGTATAGCAATCAGCCCCAGCATTTT.

This chain links TRBV5-6 with TRBJ2-3, with D maybe TRBD2 (6 bases). The CDR3 contains 15 residues. Germline values: CDR1 SGHDT, CDR2 YYEEEE. V lost 1 base, J lost 0 bases, and 9 bases lay in between. The CDR3 here is CASSLYSGSTDTQYF. CDR3 coding DNA: TGTGCCAGCAGCTTGTACAGCGGGAGCACAGATACGCAGTATTTT.

The V gene is TRBV5-5, the J gene TRBJ2-3; 8 bases agree with TRBD2. The CDR3 contains 14 residues. Germline CDR1 reads SGHKS; CDR2 reads YYEKEE (reference sequence). The CDR3 DNA sequence: TGTTTCACAGCGTTGGGACTAGTGTCCGATACGCAGTATTTT. Its protein product is CFTALGLVSDTQYF.